The next 18 T cell receptor beta chains were all read from a single sample in a study of CD8 T cells in ankylosing spondylitis. TCRdb reanalysed the 5' RACE reads using MiXCR and keeps one entry per CDR3 protein. This sample has a few hundred thousand distinct CDR3 sequences, with less than 25% found just once. The specimen sequenced was blood, either unsorted or a sorted T cell fraction (not recorded which). These receptors all come from a female donor with ankylosing spondylitis or in good health (not recorded which).

The V call is TRBV2, the J call TRBJ1-1; 7 bases map to TRBD1. Germline values: CDR1 SNHLY, CDR2 FYNNEI. The CDR3 length is 15 residues. V was clipped by 4 bases and J by 2 bases; unmatched bases: 7. CDR3 nucleotide sequence: TGTGCCAGCAGTGGACCGGGACAGAAAAACACTGAAGCTTTCTTT. Translation: CASSGPGQKNTEAFF. The full variable domain, its missing parts supplied by reference TRBV2 and TRBJ1-1, is EPEVTQTPSHQVTQMGQEVILRCVPISNHLYFYWYRQILGQKVEFLVSFYNNEISEKSEIFDDQFSVERPDGSNFTLKIRSTKLEDSAMYFCASSGPGQKNTEAFFGQGTRLTVV.

This clonotype was recorded at least ten times. V usage is TRBV12-3 or TRBV12-4 and J usage is TRBJ2-7; D gene unclear. This CDR3 comprises 13 residues. Trimming stripped 3 bases from V and 3 bases from J, with 9 bases between. The CDR3 DNA reads as TGTGCCAGCAGTTTGGGCCAGTACTACGAGCAGTACTTC. This translates into CASSLGQYYEQYF.

The V call is TRBV14, the J call TRBJ2-1; a possible D gene is TRBD2 (7 bases). Looked up from germline, CDR1 is SGHDN and CDR2 is FVKESK. This CDR3 comprises 16 residues. V was pared by 2 bases and J by 4 bases, with 15 bases between. As DNA, the CDR3 is TGTGCCAGCAGCCAATCCCTGGGGGGGCCGTACAATGAGCAGTTCTTC. Translated, it gives CASSQSLGGPYNEQFF.

This clonotype came up a few times. This chain links TRBV29-1 with TRBJ2-1, with 11 bases that match TRBD2. Germline V CDR1 and CDR2: SQVTM, ANQGSEA. The ends lost 5 bases at V and 2 bases at J; junction bases unmatched: 2. The CDR3 runs to 14 residues. The CDR3 nucleotides are TGCAGCGTTAGGGGACTAGCGGCCTACAATGAGCAGTTCTTC. As protein: CSVRGLAAYNEQFF.

This clonotype has just a few counts. The V and J genes are TRBV6-6 and TRBJ2-1; D is undetermined. This CDR3 comprises 11 residues. The V and J ends lost 6 bases and 6 bases respectively, with 6 bases between them. CDR1 is MNHNY, CDR2 SVGAGI, per germline (reference sequence). This CDR3 is CASRYGNEQFF. The DNA of the CDR3 is TGTGCCAGCAGATACGGCAATGAGCAGTTCTTC.

There are many counts of this clonotype. The rearrangement links TRBV20-1 to TRBJ2-5; the match to TRBD1 covers 8 bases. V lost 6 bases and J lost 4; bases outside the gene matches: 7. Germline V gives CDR1 DFQATT, CDR2 SNEGSKA (reference sequence). The CDR3 length is 13 residues. This CDR3 is CSAHVQGAETQYF. The CDR3 bases are TGCAGTGCCCATGTCCAGGGGGCAGAGACCCAGTACTTC.

This clonotype was observed a handful of times. The chain recombines TRBV4-3 with TRBJ2-1; TRBD2 aligns across 10 bases. This CDR3 spans 16 amino acids. CDR1 is LGHNA, CDR2 YSLEER, per germline. V shed 4 bases, J shed 7 bases, and the junction held 10 bases outside the gene matches. The CDR3 sequence: CASSLTLAGVPNEQFF. The CDR3 DNA sequence: TGCGCCAGCAGCCTTACTCTAGCGGGAGTTCCGAATGAGCAGTTCTTC.

The V gene is TRBV24-1, the J gene TRBJ2-4; 12 nucleotides align to TRBD2. CDR3 length: 16 amino acids. Germline CDR1 and CDR2: KGHDR and SFDVKD. The junction had 9 bases not matched to a gene; V was cut back by 4 bases and J by 9 bases. CDR3 residues: CATSDRLAGEFGIQYF. CDR3 DNA: TGTGCCACCAGTGACAGACTAGCGGGAGAATTCGGCATTCAGTACTTC.

This clonotype was seen more than once but under ten times. Germline and junction disagree at one end, which may indicate a read error. The chain is built from TRBV3-1 and TRBJ1-1; D uncertain. CDR3 length: 13 amino acids. Germline V gene data show CDR1 as LGHDT and CDR2 as YNNKEL (reference sequence). This chain's CDR3 is CASTQGMNTEAFF. The CDR3 bases are TGTGCCAGCACCCAAGGGATGAACACTGAAGCTTTCTTT.

The chain has TRBV12-3 or TRBV12-4 and TRBJ2-7, with 12 nucleotides matching TRBD2. The CDR3 runs 18 residues. Unmatched junction bases numbered 14, after V lost 6 bases and J lost 2 bases. The CDR3, as DNA: TGTGCCAGCAGCCAACCGACTAGCGGGAGAAGATCCGCCTACGAGCAGTACTTC. Protein product: CASSQPTSGRRSAYEQYF.

The rearrangement links TRBV29-1 to TRBJ2-3; 10 positions agree with TRBD2. Germline CDR1 and CDR2: SQVTM and ANQGSEA. V dropped 5 bases and J dropped 3; count of bases not matched to a gene: 5. The CDR3 length is 14 residues. The CDR3 region is CSVSGRVRTDTQYF. The CDR3 DNA follows: TGCAGCGTTAGCGGGAGGGTCCGTACAGATACGCAGTATTTT.

Only a few counts were recorded for this clonotype. The chain recombines TRBV5-1 with TRBJ2-2; D possibly corresponds to TRBD2 (6 bases). V lost 0 bases and J lost 5, with 14 bases in between. This CDR3 is 16 amino acids long. Germline-derived CDR1 and CDR2 are SGHRS and YFSETQ. Here the CDR3 reads CASSLDGGSRTGELFF. The CDR3 DNA sequence: TGCGCCAGCAGCTTGGACGGAGGGTCGAGGACCGGGGAGCTGTTTTTT.

This clonotype appeared a few times. The CDR3 here is CASSLVGTPGELFF. The CDR3 DNA sequence: TGTGCCAGCAGTCTCGTAGGTACCCCCGGGGAGCTGTTTTTT. The chain is built from TRBV27 and TRBJ2-2; D not certain. Germline V gene sequence: CDR1 MNHEY, CDR2 SMNVEV (reference sequence). The CDR3 extends over 14 amino acids. Trimming shortened V by 5 bases and J by 6 bases, and 13 bases separated the two germline ends.

This clonotype occurred a few times. This chain connects TRBV6-1 to TRBJ2-3, with D possibly TRBD1 on 6 matching bases. V was pared by 9 bases and J by 4 bases, with 14 bases between. Looked up from germline, CDR1 is MNHNS and CDR2 is SASEGT. This CDR3 spans 13 amino acids. DNA of the CDR3: TGTGCCAGTGGACAGCCCTGGGCAGATACGCAGTATTTT. The encoded protein is CASGQPWADTQYF.

This clonotype was recorded a few times. This chain links TRBV20-1 with TRBJ2-5, with 8 bases matching TRBD2. Germline V gives CDR1 DFQATT, CDR2 SNEGSKA (reference sequence). V shed 1 base and J 3 bases; nucleotides not matched to a gene: 16. The CDR3 contains 18 residues. In DNA, the CDR3 is TGCAGTGCTAGAGTTAACCGGATCACTAGCGGACGAAAAGAGACCCAGTACTTC. Translating it yields CSARVNRITSGRKETQYF.

This chain uses TRBV19 with TRBJ1-5; TRBD1 is a possible D gene (5 bases). The CDR3 extends over 16 amino acids. Trimming removed 3 bases at V and 1 base at J, with 13 bases between. Germline loops: CDR1 LNHDA, CDR2 SQIVND (reference sequence). This chain's CDR3 is CASSILIRASNQPQHF. The CDR3 region has the DNA TGTGCCAGTAGTATCCTCATCAGGGCCAGCAATCAGCCCCAGCATTTT.

Only a few counts were recorded for this clonotype. J is TRBJ2-7 and V is TRBV12-3 or TRBV12-4; perhaps D is TRBD1 or TRBD2 (5 bases each). Trimming left V 1 base short and J 3 bases short, with 16 bases between. The CDR3 runs 16 residues. CDR3 sequence reads: CASSLGLYGAIYEQYF. For the CDR3, the DNA is TGTGCCAGCAGTTTAGGGTTGTACGGGGCTATCTACGAGCAGTACTTC.

This clonotype has more than one count but fewer than ten. This sequence joins TRBV28 and TRBJ1-2; no definite D call. The CDR3 is 14 amino acids. V was cut by 5 bases and J by 1 base, with 11 bases left in between. Germline CDR1 is MDHEN and CDR2 is SYDVKM. CDR3 in DNA: TGTGCCAGCAGTAGTAGAATGGTTAACTATGGCTACACCTTC. Translated: CASSSRMVNYGYTF.